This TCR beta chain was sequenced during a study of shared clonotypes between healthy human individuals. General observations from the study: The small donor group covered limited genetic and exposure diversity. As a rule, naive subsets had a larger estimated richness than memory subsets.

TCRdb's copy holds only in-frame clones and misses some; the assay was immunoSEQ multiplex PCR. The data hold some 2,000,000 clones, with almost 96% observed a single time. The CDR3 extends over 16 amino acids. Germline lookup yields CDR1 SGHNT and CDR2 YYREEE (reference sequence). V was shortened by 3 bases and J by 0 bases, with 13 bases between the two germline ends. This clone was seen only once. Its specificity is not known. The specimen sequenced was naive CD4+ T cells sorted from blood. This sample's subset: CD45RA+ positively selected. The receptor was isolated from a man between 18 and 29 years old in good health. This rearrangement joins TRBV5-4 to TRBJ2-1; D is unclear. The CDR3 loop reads CASSSPGGSSYNEQFF. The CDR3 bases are TGTGCCAGCAGCTCCCCGGGCGGAAGCTCCTACAATGAGCAGTTCTTC.